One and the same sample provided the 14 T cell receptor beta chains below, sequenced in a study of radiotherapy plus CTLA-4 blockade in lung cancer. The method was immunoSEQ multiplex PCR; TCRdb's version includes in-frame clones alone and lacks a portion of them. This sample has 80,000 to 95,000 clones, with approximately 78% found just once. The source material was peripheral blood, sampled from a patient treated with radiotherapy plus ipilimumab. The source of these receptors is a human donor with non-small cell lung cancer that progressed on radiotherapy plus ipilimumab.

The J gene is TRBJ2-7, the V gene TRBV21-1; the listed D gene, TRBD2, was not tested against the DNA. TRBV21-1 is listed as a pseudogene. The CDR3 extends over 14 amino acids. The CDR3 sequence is CASSNWTLDYEQYV. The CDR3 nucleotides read TGTGCCAGCAGCAATTGGACGCTCGACTACGAGCAGTACGTC.

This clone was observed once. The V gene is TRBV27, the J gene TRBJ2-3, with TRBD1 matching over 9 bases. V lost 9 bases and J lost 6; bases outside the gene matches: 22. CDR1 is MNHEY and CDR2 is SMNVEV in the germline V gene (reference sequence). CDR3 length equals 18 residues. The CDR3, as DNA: TGTGCCAGTCATACCAACGGAGGACAGGGGAAATTGGGGGATACGCAGTATTTT. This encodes CASHTNGGQGKLGDTQYF.

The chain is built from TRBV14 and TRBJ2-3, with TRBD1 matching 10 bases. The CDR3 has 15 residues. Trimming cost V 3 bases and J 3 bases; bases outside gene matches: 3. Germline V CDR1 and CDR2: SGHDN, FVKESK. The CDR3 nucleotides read TGTGCCAGCAGCCATCGGACAGGGGGGACAGATACGCAGTATTTT. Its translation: CASSHRTGGTDTQYF.

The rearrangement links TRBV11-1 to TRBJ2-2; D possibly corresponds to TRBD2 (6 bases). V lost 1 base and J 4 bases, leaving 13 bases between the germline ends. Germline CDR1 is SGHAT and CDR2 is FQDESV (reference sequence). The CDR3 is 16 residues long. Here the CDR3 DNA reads TGTGCCAGCAGCTTAGGAAATCTGGGGGGCACCGGGGAGCTGTTTTTT. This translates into CASSLGNLGGTGELFF.

The DNA for the CDR3 is TGTGCCAGTAGTACGAGGACAGGAGCTAACTATGGCTACACCTTC. This encodes CASSTRTGANYGYTF. V gene TRBV19 combines with J gene TRBJ1-2, with 7 bases matching TRBD1. Germline CDR1 and CDR2: LNHDA and SQIVND (reference sequence). V lost 4 bases to trimming and J lost 0 bases; unmatched junction nucleotides: 5. The CDR3 extends over 15 amino acids.

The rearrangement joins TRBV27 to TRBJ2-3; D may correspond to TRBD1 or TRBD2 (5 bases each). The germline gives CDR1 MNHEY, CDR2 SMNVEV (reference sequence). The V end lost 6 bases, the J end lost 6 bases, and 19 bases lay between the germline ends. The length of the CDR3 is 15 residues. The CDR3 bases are TGTGCCAGCAGGAAGAGGTTGGGGGTTACCGATACGCAGTATTTT. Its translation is CASRKRLGVTDTQYF.

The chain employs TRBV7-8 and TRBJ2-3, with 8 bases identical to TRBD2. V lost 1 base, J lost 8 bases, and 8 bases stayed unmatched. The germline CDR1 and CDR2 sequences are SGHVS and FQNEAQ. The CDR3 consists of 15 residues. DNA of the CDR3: TGTGCCAGCAGCTTAGTTAGGACTAGCATCGTTACGCAGTATTTT. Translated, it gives CASSLVRTSIVTQYF.

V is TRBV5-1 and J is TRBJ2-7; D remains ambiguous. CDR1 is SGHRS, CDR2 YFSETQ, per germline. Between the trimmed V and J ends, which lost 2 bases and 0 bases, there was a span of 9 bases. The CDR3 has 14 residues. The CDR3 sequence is CASSFMSTSYEQYF. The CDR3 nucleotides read TGCGCCAGCAGCTTCATGAGTACCTCCTACGAGCAGTACTTC.

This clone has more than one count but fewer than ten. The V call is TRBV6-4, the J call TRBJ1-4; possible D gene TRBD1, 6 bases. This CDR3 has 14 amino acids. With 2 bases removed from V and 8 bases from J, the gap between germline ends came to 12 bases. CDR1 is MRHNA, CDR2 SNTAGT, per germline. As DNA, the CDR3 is TGTGCCAGCAGTGACAGGGGGTTAAAGGAAAAACTGTTTTTT. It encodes CASSDRGLKEKLFF.

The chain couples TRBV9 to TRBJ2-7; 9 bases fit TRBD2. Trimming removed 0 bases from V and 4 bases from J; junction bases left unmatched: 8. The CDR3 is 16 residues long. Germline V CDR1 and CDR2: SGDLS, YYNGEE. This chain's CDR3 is CASSVGLTAGGYEQYF. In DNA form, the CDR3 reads TGTGCCAGCAGCGTAGGATTGACGGCGGGAGGGTACGAGCAGTACTTC.

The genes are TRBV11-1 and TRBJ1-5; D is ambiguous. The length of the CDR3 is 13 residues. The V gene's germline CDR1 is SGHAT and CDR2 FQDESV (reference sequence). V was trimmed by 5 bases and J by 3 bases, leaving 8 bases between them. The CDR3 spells CASSPTTNQPQHF. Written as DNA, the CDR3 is TGTGCCAGCAGCCCAACCACCAATCAGCCCCAGCATTTT. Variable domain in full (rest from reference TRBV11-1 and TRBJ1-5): EAEVAQSPRYKITEKSQAVAFWCDPISGHATLYWYRQILGQGPELLVQFQDESVVDDSQLPKDRFSAERLKGVDSTLKIQPAELGDSAMYLCASSPTTNQPQHFGDGTRLSIL.

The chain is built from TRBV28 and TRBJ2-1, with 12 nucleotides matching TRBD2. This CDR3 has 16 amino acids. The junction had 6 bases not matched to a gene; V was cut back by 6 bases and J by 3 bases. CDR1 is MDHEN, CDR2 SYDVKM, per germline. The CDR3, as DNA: TGTGCCAGCAGCGGGACTAGCGGGCATCTCTACAATGAGCAGTTCTTC. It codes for CASSGTSGHLYNEQFF.

CDR3: CASSLIRGRYEQFF. The CDR3 nucleotides are TGCGCCAGCAGCTTGATAAGGGGGAGGTATGAGCAGTTCTTC. The chain recombines TRBV5-1 with TRBJ2-1; D possibly uses TRBD1 or TRBD2 (6 bases each). Looked up from germline, CDR1 is SGHRS and CDR2 is YFSETQ. The CDR3 consists of 14 residues. Trimming stripped 1 base from V and 8 bases from J, with 13 bases between.

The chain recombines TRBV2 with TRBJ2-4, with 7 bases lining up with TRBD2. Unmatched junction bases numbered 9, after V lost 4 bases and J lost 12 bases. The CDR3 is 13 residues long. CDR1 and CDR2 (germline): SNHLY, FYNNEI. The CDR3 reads CASSGGLGAAQYF. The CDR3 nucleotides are TGTGCCAGCAGTGGAGGACTAGGGGCAGCTCAGTACTTC. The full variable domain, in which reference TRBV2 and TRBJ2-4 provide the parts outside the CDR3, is EPEVTQTPSHQVTQMGQEVILRCVPISNHLYFYWYRQILGQKVEFLVSFYNNEISEKSEIFDDQFSVERPDGSNFTLKIRSTKLEDSAMYFCASSGGLGAAQYFGAGTRLSVL.